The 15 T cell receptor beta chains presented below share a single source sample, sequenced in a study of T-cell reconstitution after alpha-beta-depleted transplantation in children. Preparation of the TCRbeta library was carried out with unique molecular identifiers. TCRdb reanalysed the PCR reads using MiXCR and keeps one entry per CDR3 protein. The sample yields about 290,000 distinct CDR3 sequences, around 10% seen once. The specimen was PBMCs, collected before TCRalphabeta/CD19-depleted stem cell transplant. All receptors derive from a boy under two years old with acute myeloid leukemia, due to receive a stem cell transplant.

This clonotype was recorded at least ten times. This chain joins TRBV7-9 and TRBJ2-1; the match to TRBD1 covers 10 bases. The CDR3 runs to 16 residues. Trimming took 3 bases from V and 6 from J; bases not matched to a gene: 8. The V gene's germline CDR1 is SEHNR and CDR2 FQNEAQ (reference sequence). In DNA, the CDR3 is TGTGCCAGCAGCTTCTATCCGGGACAGGGGTGCAATGAGCAGTTCTTC. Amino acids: CASSFYPGQGCNEQFF.

In nucleotides, the CDR3 is TGCGCCAGCAGCTTGGCCGCAGGGGGCTTCCAAGAGACCCAGTACTTC. It is translated as CASSLAAGGFQETQYF. V gene TRBV5-1 combines with J gene TRBJ2-5, with 8 nucleotides matching TRBD1. CDR3 length equals 16 residues. Trimming removed 0 bases from V and 1 base from J; junction bases left unmatched: 5. Germline CDR1 reads SGHRS; CDR2 reads YFSETQ.

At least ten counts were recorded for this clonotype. The CDR3 DNA reads as TGCAGTGCCCCGACAGGGGGCAACTATGGCTACACCTTC. This encodes CSAPTGGNYGYTF. This chain links TRBV20-1 with TRBJ1-2, with 10 bases aligning to TRBD1. The germline V gene encodes CDR1 DFQATT and CDR2 SNEGSKA (reference sequence). V was clipped by 6 bases and J by 2 bases; unmatched bases: 3. The CDR3 has 13 residues.

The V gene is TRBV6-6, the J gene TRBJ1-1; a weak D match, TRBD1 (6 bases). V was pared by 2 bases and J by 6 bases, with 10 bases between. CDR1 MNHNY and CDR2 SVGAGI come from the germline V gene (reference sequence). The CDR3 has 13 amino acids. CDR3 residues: CASSYPNRAEAFF. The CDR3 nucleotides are TGTGCCAGCAGTTACCCCAACAGGGCTGAAGCTTTCTTT.

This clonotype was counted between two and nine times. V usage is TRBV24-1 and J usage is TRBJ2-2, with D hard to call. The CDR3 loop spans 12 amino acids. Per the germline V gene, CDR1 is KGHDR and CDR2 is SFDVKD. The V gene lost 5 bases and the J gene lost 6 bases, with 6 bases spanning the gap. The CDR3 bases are TGTGCCACCAGTGTATCAGCCGGGGAGCTGTTTTTT. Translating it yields CATSVSAGELFF.

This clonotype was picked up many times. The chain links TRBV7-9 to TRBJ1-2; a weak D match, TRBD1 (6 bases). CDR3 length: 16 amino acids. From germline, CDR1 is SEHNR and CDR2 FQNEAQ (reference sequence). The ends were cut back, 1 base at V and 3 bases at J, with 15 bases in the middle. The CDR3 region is CASSLVPSGDDYGYTF. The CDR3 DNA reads TGTGCCAGCAGCTTAGTGCCTTCAGGGGACGACTATGGCTACACCTTC.

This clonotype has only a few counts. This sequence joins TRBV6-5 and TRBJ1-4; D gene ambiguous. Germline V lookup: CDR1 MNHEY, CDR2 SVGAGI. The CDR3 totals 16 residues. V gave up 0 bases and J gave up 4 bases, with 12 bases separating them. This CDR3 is CASSYSGTAVNEKLFF. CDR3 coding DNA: TGTGCCAGCAGTTACTCAGGAACCGCCGTTAATGAAAAACTGTTTTTT.

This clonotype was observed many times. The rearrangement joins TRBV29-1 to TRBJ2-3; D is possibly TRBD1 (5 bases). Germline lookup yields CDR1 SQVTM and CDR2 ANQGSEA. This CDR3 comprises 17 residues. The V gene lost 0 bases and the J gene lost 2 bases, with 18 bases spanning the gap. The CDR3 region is CSVEDAFDSLHTDTQYF. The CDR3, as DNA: TGCAGCGTTGAAGACGCCTTCGACAGTCTTCACACAGATACGCAGTATTTT.

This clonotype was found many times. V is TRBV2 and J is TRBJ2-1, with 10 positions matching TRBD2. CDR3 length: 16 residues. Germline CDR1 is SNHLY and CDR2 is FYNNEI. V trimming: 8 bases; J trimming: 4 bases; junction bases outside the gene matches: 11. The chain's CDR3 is CASQTKGLADYNEQFF. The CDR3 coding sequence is TGTGCCAGCCAAACGAAAGGACTAGCGGATTACAATGAGCAGTTCTTC.

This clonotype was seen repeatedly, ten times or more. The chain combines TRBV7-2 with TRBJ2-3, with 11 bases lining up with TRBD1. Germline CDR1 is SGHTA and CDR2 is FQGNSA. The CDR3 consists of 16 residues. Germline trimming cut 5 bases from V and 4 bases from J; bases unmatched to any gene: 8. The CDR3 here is CASSLRGTGGSDTQYF. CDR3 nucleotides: TGTGCCAGCAGCCTCCGCGGGACAGGGGGATCAGATACGCAGTATTTT.

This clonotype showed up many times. CDR3: CASSLGSSQETQYF. DNA of the CDR3: TGCGCCAGCAGCTTGGGCTCATCCCAAGAGACCCAGTACTTC. The genes are TRBV5-1 and TRBJ2-5; D is unclear. Per germline, CDR1 SGHRS and CDR2 YFSETQ. Trimming left V 0 bases short and J 1 base short, with 7 bases between. This CDR3 is 14 amino acids long.

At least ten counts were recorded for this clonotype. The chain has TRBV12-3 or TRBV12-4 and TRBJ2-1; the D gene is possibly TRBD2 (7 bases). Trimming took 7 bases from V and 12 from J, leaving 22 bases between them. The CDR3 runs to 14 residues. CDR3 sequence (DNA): TGTGCCAGCACCCGGGGGGCCGTTAATACGGGGCAGTTCTTC. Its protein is CASTRGAVNTGQFF.

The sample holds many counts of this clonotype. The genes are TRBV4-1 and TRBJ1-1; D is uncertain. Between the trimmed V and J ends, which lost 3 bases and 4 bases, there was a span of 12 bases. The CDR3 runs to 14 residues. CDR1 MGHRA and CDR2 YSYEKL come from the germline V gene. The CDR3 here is CASSQRRAGTEAFF. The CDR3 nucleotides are TGCGCCAGCAGCCAGAGAAGGGCAGGCACTGAAGCTTTCTTT.

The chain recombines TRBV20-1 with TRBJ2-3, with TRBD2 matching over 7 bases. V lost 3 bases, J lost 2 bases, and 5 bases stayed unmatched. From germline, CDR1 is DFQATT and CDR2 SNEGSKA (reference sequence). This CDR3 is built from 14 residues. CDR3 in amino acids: CSARYRDYTDTQYF. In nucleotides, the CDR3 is TGCAGTGCTAGGTACCGGGACTACACAGATACGCAGTATTTT.

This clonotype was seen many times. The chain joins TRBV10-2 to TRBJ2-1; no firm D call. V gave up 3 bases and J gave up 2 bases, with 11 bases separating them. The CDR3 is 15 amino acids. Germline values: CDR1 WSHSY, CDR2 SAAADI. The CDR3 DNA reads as TGCGCCAGCAGTGAAGCCGACCGGGCCTACAATGAGCAGTTCTTC. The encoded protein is CASSEADRAYNEQFF.